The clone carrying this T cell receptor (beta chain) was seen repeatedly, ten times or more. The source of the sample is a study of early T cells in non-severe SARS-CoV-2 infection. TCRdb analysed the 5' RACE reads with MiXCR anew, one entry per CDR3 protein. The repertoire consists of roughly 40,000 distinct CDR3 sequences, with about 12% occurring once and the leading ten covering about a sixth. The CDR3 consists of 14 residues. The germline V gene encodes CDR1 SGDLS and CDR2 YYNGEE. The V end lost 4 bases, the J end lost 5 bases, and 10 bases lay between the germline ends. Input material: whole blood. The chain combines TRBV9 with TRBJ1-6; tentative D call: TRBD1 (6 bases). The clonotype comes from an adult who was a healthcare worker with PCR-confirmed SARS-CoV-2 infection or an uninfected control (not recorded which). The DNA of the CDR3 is TGTGCCAGCAGCCAAACAGGGCATAATTCACCCCTCCACTTT. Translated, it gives CASSQTGHNSPLHF.